The clone carrying this TCR beta chain showed up just once. What it recognizes is unknown. Sequenced by immunoSEQ multiplex PCR; TCRdb stores in-frame clones only, minus some. Found here are some 95,000 clones, about 80% of them singletons; the top ten hold 3.6%. The data stem from a study of memory CD4+ T cells and cytomegalovirus serostatus. Findings and caveats of the study: The CMV-associated TCR signature appears largely within the CD4+ memory repertoire.

The CDR3 covers 17 residues. V gave up 0 bases and J gave up 4 bases; unmatched junction bases: 12. Germline values: CDR1 SGDLS, CDR2 YYNGEE. The sort gate was single viable CD3+CD4+CD8-CD45RO+ cells for memory CD4+ T cells. V usage is TRBV9 and J usage is TRBJ2-5; 7 bases fit TRBD1. Sequencing input: memory CD4+ T cells from blood. The source is an adult in good health and CMV-seropositive. The CDR3 sequence: CASSVVGGGGAPETQYF. The CDR3 bases are TGTGCCAGCAGCGTAGTAGGGGGCGGAGGTGCCCCAGAGACCCAGTACTTC.